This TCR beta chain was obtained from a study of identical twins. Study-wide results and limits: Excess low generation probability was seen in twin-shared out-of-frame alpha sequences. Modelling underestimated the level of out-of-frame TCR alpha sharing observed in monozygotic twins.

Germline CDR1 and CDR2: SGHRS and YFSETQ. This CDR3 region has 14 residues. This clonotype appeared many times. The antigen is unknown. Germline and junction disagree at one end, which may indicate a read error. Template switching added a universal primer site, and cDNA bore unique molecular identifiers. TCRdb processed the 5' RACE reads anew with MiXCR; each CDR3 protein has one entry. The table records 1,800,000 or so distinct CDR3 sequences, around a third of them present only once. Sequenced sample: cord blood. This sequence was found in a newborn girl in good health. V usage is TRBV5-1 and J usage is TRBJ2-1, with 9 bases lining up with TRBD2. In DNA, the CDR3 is TGTGCCAGCAGCTTAGGGACTAGCCCCAATGAGCAGTTCTTC. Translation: CASSLGTSPNEQFF.